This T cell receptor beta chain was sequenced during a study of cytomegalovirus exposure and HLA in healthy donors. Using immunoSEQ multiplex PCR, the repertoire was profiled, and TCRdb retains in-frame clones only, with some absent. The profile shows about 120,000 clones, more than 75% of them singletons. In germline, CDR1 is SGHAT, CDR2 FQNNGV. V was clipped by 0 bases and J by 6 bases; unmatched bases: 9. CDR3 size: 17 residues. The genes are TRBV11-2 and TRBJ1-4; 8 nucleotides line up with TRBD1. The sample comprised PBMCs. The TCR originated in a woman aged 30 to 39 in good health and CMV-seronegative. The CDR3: CASSLDDRGDGDEKLFF. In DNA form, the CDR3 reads TGTGCCAGCAGCTTAGATGACAGGGGAGATGGGGATGAAAAACTGTTTTTT.